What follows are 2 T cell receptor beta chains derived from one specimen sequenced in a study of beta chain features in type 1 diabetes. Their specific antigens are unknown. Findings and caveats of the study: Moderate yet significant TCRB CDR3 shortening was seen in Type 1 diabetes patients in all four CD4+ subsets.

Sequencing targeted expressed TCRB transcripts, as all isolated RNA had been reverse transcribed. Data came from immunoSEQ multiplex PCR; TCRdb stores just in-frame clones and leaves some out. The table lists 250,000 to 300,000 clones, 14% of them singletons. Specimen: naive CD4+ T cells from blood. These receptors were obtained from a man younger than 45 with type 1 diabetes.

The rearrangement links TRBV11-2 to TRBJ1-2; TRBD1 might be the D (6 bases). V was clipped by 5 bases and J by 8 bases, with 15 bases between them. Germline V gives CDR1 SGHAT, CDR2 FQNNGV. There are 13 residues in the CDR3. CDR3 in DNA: TGTGCCAGCAGCCGTGAAGGGACACGAGGCTACACCTTC. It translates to CASSREGTRGYTF.

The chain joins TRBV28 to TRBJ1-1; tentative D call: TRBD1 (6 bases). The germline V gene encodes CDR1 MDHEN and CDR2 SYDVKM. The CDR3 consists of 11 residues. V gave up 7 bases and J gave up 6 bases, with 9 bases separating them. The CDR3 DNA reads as TGTGCCAGCACCAGGGGCCCTGAAGCTTTCTTT. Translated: CASTRGPEAFF.